Sequencing of this T cell receptor beta chain was carried out in a study of blood T cell repertoires in COVID-19. Only in-frame clones appear in the TCRdb table, and some are missing; sequencing was by immunoSEQ multiplex PCR. The repertoire includes about 280,000 clones, around 85% of them detected once, and about 1.9% sits in the top ten. V was cut by 4 bases and J by 7 bases, with 23 bases left in between. This CDR3 spans 16 amino acids. Germline V gene lookup returns CDR1 SGHTA and CDR2 FQGNSA. In this sample, this clone turned up a few times. This clonotype was sampled from a woman aged 25-40 years who had recovered from COVID-19. This chain connects TRBV7-2 to TRBJ2-7; no firm D call. Sequenced material: peripheral blood. The CDR3 protein is CASSYAPGQSAREQYF. In DNA, the CDR3 is TGTGCCAGCAGCTACGCCCCGGGTCAGTCGGCAAGGGAGCAGTACTTC.